The text below deals with one T cell receptor beta chain. Its specificity is unknown. RNA transcripts provided the source from which TCR beta CDR3 regions were amplified. The TCR CDR3 first-round RT-PCR relied on the HTBI primer set. MiXCR, run by TCRdb on the multiplex PCR reads, gives a single entry per CDR3 protein. The sample records about half a million distinct CDR3 sequences, 15% to 20% being singletons. This sample was included in a study of T cells in Graves' hyperthyroidism and ophthalmopathy. The V end lost 4 bases, the J end lost 5 bases, and 14 bases lay between the germline ends. From germline, CDR1 is ENHRY and CDR2 SYGVKD. The CDR3 consists of 14 residues. General study findings and limits: Most thyroid clonotypes with frequency above 0.001 were detected in blood. Prediction of ophthalmopathy progression came a median approximately 7 months pre-onset.

Diagnosis rested on symptoms, serum thyroxine and TRAb, thyroid ultrasound, and orbital computed tomography. The PBMCs were sourced from fresh peripheral blood (about 9.6 ml). This sequence was found in a man in his forties with Graves' ophthalmopathy. This chain joins TRBV10-3 and TRBJ1-1; tentative D call: TRBD1 (6 bases). What was sequenced was blood. CDR3 region: CAISGEAGETEAFF. The CDR3 coding sequence is TGTGCCATCAGTGGGGAAGCAGGGGAGACTGAAGCTTTCTTT.